This T cell receptor (beta chain) was retrieved from a study of blood T cell repertoires in COVID-19. On the study more broadly: The origin of the acute and convalescent COVID-19 samples was the United States, Italy and Spain. In each case, the material was cDNA or gDNA derived from T cells, B-cell-depleted T cells, or PBMCs.

Trimming cost V 4 bases and J 3 bases, with 13 bases left between them. The CDR3 runs 14 residues. CDR1 is KGHSH and CDR2 is LQKENI in the germline V gene. Under the authors' procedure: Reference gene primer amplification in the assay estimated nucleated cell counts. TCRdb's copy holds only in-frame clones and misses some; the assay was immunoSEQ multiplex PCR. V, J and clone size reflect that table, while D and trimming were determined from the DNA. The sample carries about 140,000 clones, 88% recorded once. Seattle researchers signed up patients amid active infection and tracked them longitudinally.

Specimen: peripheral blood. The source is a human donor with COVID-19, enrolled during active disease. The donor label of this sample is uncertain. The V and J genes are TRBV18 and TRBJ2-7, with D unclear. The CDR3 sequence: CASSLEEGGYEQYF. CDR3 DNA sequence: TGTGCCAGCTCACTTGAGGAAGGTGGCTACGAGCAGTACTTC.